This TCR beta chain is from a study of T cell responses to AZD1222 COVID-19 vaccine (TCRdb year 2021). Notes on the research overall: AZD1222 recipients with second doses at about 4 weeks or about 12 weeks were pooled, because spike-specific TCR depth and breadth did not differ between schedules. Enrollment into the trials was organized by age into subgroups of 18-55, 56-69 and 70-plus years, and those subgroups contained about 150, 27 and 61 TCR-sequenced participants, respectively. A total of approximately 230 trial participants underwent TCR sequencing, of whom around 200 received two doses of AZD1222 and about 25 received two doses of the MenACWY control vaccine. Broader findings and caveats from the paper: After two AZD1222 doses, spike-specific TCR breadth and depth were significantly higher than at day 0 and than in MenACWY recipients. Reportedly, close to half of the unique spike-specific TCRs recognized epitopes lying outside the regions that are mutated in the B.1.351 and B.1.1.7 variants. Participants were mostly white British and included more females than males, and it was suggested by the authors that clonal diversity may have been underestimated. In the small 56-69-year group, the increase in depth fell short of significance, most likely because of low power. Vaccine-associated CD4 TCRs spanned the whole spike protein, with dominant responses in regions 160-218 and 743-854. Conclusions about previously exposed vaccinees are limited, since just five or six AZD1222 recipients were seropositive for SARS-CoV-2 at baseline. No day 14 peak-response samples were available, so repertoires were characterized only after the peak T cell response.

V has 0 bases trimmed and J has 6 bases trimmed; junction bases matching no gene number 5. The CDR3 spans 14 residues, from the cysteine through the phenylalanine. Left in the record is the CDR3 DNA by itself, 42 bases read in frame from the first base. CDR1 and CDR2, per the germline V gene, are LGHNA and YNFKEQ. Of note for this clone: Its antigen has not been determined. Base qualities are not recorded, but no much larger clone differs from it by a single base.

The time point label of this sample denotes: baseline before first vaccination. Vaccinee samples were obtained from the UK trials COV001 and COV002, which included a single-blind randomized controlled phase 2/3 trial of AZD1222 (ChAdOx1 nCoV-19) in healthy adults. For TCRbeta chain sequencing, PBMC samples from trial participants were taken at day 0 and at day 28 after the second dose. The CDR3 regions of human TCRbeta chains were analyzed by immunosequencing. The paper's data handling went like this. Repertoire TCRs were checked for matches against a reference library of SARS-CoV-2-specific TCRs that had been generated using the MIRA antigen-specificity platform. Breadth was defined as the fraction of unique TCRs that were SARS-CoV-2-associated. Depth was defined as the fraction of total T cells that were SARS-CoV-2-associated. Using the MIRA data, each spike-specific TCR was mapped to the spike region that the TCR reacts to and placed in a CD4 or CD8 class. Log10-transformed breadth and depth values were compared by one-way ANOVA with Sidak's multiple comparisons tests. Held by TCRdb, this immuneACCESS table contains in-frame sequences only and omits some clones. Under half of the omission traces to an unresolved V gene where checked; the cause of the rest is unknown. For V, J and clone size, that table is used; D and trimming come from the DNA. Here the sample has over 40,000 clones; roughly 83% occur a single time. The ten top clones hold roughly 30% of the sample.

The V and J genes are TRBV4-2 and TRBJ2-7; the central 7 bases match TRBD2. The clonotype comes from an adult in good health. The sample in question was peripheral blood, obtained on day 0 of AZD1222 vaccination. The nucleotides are TGTGCCAGCAGCCAAGACGTGACTAGCTTCGAGCAGTACTTC. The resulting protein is CASSQDVTSFEQYF.